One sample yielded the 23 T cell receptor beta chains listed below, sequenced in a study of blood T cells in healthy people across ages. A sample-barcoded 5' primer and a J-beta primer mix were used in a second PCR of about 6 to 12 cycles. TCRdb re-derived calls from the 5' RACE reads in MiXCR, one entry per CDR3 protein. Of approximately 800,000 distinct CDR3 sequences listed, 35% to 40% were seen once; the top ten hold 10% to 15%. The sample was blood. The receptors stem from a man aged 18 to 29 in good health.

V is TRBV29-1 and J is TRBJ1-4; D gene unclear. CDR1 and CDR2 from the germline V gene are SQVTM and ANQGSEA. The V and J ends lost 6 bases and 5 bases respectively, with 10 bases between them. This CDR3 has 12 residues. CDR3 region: CSVSRPNEKLFF. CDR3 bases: TGCAGCGTCAGTCGACCGAATGAAAAACTGTTTTTT.

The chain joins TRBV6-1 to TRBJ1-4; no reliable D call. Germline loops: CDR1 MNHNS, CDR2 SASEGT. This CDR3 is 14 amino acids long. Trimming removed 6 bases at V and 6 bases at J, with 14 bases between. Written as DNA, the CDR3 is TGTGCCAGCAGAGCGTTGAAGTTTGATGAAAAACTGTTTTTT. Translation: CASRALKFDEKLFF.

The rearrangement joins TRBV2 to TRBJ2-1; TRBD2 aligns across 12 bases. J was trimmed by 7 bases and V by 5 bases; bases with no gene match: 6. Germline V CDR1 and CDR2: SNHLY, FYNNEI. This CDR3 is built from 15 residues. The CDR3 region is CASSPLAGGLNEQFF. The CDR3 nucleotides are TGTGCCAGCAGTCCTCTAGCGGGGGGGCTGAATGAGCAGTTCTTC.

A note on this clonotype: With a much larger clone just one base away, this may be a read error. The CDR3 here is CASRDSSYNEQFF. The CDR3 bases are TGTGCCAGCAGGGACAGCTCCTACAATGAGCAGTTCTTC. The gene calls are TRBV12-3 or TRBV12-4 and TRBJ2-1; perhaps TRBD1 as D (6 bases). The CDR3 has 13 residues. The V gene lost 6 bases and the J gene lost 0 bases, with 6 bases spanning the gap.

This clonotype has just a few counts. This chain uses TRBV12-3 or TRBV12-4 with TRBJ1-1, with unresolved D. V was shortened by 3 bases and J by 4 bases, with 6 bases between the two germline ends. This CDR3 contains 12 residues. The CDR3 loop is CASSFASTEAFF. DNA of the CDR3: TGTGCCAGCAGTTTCGCCAGCACTGAAGCTTTCTTT.

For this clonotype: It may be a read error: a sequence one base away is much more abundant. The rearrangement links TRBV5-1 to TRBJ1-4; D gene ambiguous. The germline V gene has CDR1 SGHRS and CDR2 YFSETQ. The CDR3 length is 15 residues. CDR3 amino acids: CTSRPTGIPNEKLFF. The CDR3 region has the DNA TGCACCAGCAGGCCTACCGGGATTCCTAATGAAAAACTGTTTTTT.

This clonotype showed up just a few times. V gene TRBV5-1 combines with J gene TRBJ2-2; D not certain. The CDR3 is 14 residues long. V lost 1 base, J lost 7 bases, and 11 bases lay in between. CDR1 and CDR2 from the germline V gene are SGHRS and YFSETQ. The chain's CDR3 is CASSLNRRGGELFF. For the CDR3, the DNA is TGCGCCAGCAGCTTGAACCGACGAGGCGGGGAGCTGTTTTTT.

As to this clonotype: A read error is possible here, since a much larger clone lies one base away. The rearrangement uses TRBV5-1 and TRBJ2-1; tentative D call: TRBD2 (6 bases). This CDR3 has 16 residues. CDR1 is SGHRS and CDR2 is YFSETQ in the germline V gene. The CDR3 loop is CASSLAPAGPYNGQFF. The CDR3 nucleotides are TGCGCCAGCAGCTTGGCGCCTGCGGGGCCGTACAATGGGCAGTTCTTC. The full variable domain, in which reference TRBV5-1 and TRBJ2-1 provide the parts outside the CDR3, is KAGVTQTPRYLIKTRGQQVTLSCSPISGHRSVSWYQQTPGQGLQFLFEYFSETQRNKGNFPGRFSGRQFSNSRSEMNVSTLELGDSALYLCASSLAPAGPYNGQFFGPGTRLTVL.

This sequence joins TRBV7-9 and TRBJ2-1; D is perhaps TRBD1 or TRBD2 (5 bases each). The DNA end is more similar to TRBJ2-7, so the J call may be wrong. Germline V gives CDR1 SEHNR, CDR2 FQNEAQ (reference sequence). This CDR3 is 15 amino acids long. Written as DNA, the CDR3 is TGTGCCAGCAGCCGGGACCGAGCCACCTACAATGAGCAGTACTTC. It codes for CASSRDRATYNEQYF.

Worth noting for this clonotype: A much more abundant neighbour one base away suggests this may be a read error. CDR3 loop: CSGKISGANVLTF. CDR3 bases: TGCAGCGGGAAGATATCTGGGGCCAACGTCCTGACTTTC. The chain joins TRBV29-1 to TRBJ2-6; D remains ambiguous. The CDR3 spans 13 residues. Trimming removed 7 bases at V and 1 base at J, with 8 bases between. Germline CDR1 SQVTM, CDR2 ANQGSEA.

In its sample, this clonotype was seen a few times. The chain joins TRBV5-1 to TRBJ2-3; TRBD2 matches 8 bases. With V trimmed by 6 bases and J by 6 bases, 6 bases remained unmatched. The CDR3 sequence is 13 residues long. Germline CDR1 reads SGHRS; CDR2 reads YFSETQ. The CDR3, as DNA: TGCGCCAGCATCTCGGGAGGGGCCGATACGCAGTATTTT. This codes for CASISGGADTQYF.

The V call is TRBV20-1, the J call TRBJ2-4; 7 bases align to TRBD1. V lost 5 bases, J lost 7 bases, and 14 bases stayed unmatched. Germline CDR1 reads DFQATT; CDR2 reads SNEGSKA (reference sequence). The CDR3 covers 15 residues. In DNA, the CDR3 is TGCAGTGCTCCCACGACAGGGACCTTAGGGAACATTCAGTACTTC. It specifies CSAPTTGTLGNIQYF.

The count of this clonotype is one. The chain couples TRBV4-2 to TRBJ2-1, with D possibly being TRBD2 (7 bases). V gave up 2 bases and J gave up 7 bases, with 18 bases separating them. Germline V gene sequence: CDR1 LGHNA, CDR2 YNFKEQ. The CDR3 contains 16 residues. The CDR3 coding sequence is TGTGCCAGCAGCCAACCCGGCGGGGGCGCCTCGAATGAGCAGTTCTTC. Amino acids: CASSQPGGGASNEQFF.

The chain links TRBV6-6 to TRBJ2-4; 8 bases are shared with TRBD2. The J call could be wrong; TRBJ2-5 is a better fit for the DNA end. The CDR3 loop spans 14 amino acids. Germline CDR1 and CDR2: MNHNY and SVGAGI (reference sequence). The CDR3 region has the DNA TGTGCCAGCAGTTCCGGGACTAGAGGGGAGACCCAGTACTTC. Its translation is CASSSGTRGETQYF.

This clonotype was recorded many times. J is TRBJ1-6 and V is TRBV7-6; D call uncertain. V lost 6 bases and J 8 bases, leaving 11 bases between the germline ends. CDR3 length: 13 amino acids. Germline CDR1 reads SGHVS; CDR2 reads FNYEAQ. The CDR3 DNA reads TGTGCCAGCAGAGAGGCCCTTTATTCACCCCTCCACTTT. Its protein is CASREALYSPLHF.

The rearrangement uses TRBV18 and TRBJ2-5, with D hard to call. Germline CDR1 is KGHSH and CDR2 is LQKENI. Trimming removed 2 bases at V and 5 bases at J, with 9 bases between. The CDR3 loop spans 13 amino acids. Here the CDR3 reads CASSPWQAETQYF. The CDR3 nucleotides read TGTGCCAGCTCACCATGGCAGGCTGAGACCCAGTACTTC.

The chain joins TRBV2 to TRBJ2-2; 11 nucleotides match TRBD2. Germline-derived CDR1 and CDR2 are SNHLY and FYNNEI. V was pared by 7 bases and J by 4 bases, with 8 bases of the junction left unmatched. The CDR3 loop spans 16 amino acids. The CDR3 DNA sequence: TGTGCCAGCACTTCTACTAGCGGGAGAGTCACCGGGGAGCTGTTTTTT. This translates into CASTSTSGRVTGELFF.

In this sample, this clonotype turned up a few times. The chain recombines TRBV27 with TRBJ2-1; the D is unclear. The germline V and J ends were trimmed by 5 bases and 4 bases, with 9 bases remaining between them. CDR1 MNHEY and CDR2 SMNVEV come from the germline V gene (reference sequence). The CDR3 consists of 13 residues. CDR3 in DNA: TGTGCCAGCAGTCTCATAGGATACAATGAGCAGTTCTTC. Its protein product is CASSLIGYNEQFF.

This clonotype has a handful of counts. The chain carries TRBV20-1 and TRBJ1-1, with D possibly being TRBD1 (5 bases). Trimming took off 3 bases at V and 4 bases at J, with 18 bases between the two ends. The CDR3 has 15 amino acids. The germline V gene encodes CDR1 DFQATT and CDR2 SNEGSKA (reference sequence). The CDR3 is CSARGRGKGATEAFF. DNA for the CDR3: TGCAGTGCTAGGGGTCGCGGAAAAGGGGCCACTGAAGCTTTCTTT.

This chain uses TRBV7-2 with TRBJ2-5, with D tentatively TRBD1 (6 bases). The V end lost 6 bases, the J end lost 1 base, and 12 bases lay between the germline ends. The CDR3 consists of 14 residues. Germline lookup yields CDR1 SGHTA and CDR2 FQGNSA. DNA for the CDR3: TGTGCCAGCAGTTACACAGGGATCCAAGAGACCCAGTACTTC. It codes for CASSYTGIQETQYF.

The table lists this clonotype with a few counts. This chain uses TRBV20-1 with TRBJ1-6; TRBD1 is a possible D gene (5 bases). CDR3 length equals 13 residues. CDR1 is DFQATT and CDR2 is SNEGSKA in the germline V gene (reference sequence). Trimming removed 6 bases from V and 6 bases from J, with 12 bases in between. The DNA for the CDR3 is TGCAGTGCCGTAGGGGCCCCTAATTCACCCCTCCACTTT. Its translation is CSAVGAPNSPLHF.

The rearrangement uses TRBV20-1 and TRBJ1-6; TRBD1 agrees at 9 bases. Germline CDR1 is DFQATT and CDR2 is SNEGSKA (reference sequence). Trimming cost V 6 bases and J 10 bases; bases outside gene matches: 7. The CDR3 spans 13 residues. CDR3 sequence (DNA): TGCAGTGCCCACGGACAGGGGATGTCACCCCTCCACTTT. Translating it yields CSAHGQGMSPLHF.

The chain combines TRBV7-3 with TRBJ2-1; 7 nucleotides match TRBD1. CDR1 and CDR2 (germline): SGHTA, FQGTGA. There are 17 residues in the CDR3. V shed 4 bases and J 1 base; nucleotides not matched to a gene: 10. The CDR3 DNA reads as TGTGCCAGCAGCTACAGTACCGGGACAGCTTCCTACAATGAGCAGTTCTTC. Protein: CASSYSTGTASYNEQFF.